The present T cell receptor beta chain was sequenced within a study of blood T cell repertoires in COVID-19. Overall study context: The origin of the acute and convalescent COVID-19 samples was the United States, Italy and Spain. PBMCs, B-cell-depleted T cells, or T cells were the source of the cDNA or gDNA that made up the material.

In the source study's methods: Quantification of nucleated cells was approximated via reference gene primer amplification. The data were produced by immunoSEQ multiplex PCR, yet TCRdb's version contains in-frame clones alone and is incomplete. Clone size and the V and J calls come from that table; the DNA yielded D and trimming. The sample has fewer than 350,000 clones; roughly 90% are singletons. Germline CDR1 SNHLY, CDR2 FYNNEI. The CDR3 length is 15 residues. V lost 4 bases, J lost 3 bases, and 6 bases stayed unmatched. The sample consisted of PBMCs or T cells enriched from blood (not recorded which). The clonotype originates from a woman aged 40 to 49 with acute COVID-19. The chain combines TRBV2 with TRBJ1-5; 7 bases line up with TRBD1. CDR3 loop: CASSGGGTANQPQHF. The CDR3 nucleotides are TGTGCCAGCAGTGGGGGCGGGACAGCCAATCAGCCCCAGCATTTT.